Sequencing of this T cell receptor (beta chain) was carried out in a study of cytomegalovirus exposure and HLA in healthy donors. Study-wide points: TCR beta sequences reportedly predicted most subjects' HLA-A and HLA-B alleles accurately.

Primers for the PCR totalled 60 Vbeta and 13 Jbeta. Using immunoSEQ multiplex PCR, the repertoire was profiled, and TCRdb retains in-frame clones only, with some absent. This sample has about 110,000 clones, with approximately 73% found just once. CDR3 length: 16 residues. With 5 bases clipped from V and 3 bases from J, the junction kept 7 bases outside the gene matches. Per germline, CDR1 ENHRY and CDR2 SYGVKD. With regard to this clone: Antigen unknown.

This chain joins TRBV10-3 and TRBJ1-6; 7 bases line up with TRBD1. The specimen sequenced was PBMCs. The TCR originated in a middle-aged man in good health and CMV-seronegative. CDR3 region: CAISQDRDHYNSPLHF. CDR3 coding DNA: TGTGCCATCAGTCAAGACAGGGACCACTATAATTCACCCCTCCACTTT.